The entry below describes one TCR beta chain. The antigen remains unidentified. V was cut by 5 bases and J by 8 bases, with 18 bases left in between. This CDR3 is 14 amino acids long. The germline gives CDR1 SGHTA, CDR2 FQGNSA. These data originate in a study of long-term antiretroviral therapy in people with HIV. Study observations and caveats: For ART adherence, viral resistance and therapy changes, no data were available. The blood, collected between about 2003 and 2017, was possibly taken under older ART regimens.

The assay, immunoSEQ v3.0, was run at survey level. Here immunoSEQ multiplex PCR was the method, and the copy in TCRdb shows in-frame clones only, minus some. The table lists more than 11,000 clones, approximately 80% of them singletons. V is TRBV7-2 and J is TRBJ1-2; no clear D. Sequencing used unsorted PBMCs, obtained 0.4 years after starting antiretroviral therapy. The receptor's source is a man aged 25 to 40 with HIV. CDR3 protein: CASSVRLNQEGYTF. CDR3 DNA: TGTGCCAGCAGCGTAAGACTCAACCAAGAAGGCTACACCTTC.